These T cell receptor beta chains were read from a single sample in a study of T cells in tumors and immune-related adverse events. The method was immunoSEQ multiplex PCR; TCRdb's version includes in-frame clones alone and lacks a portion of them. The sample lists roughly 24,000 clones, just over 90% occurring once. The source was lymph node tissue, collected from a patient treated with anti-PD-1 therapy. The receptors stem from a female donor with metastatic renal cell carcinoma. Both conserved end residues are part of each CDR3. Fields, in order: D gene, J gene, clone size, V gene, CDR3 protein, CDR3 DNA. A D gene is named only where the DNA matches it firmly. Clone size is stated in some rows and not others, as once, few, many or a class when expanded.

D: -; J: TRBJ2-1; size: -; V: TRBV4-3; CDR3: CASSQVGGLNEQFF; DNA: TGCGCCAGCAGCCAAGTTGGGGGGCTCAATGAGCAGTTCTTC
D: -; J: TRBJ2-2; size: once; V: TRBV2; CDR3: CASTLGGAGELFF; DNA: TGTGCCAGCACCCTAGGAGGGGCCGGGGAGCTGTTTTTT
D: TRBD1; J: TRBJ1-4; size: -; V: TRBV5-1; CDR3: CASSRTGTGLFYNEKLFF; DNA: TGCGCCAGCAGCAGGACCGGGACAGGCCTTTTCTATAATGAAAAACTGTTTTTT
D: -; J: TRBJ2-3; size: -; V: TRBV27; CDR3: CASSFSSADTQYF; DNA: TGTGCCAGCAGTTTCTCTTCCGCAGATACGCAGTATTTT
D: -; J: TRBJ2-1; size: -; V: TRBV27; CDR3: CASSFNIDYNEQFF; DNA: TGTGCCAGCAGTTTCAATATAGATTACAATGAGCAGTTCTTC
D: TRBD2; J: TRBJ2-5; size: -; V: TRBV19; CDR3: CASSPASGGPMETQYF; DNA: TGTGCCAGTAGTCCCGCTAGCGGGGGCCCGATGGAGACCCAGTACTTC
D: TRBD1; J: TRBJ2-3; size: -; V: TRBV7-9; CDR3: CASSLITGASSTDTQYF; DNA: TGTGCCAGCAGCTTAATCACAGGGGCGAGTAGCACAGATACGCAGTATTTT
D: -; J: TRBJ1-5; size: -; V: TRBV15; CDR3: CATSTSPTGNQPQHF; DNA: TGTGCCACCAGCACCTCCCCGACGGGAAATCAGCCCCAGCATTTT
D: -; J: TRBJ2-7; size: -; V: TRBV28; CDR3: CASSLFDLSSPREQYF; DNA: TGTGCCAGCAGTTTATTCGACCTCTCATCCCCTCGTGAGCAGTACTTC
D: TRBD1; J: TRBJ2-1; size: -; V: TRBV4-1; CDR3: CASSRGQGSSSYNEQFF; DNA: TGCGCCAGCAGCCGGGGACAGGGCTCGAGCTCCTACAATGAGCAGTTCTTC
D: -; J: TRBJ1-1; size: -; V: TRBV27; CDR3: CASRLQGFTEAFF; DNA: TGTGCCAGCAGACTTCAGGGTTTCACTGAAGCTTTCTTT
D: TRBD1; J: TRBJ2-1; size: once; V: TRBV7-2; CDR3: CASISRGGDRRYNEQFF; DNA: TGTGCCAGCATCAGTAGAGGAGGGGACAGGAGGTACAATGAGCAGTTCTTC
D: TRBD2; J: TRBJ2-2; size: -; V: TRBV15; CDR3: CATSREAGGTNTGELFF; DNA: TGTGCCACCAGCAGAGAAGCGGGAGGAACGAACACCGGGGAGCTGTTTTTT
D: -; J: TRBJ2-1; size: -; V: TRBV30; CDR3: CAWRGTSSYNEQFF; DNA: TGTGCCTGGAGGGGAACGAGCTCCTACAATGAGCAGTTCTTC
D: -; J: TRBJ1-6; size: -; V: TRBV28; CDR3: CASSLGGGWGDSPLHF; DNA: TGTGCCAGCAGTTTAGGCGGCGGGTGGGGGGATTCACCCCTCCACTTT
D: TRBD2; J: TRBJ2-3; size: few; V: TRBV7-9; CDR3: CASRRLAGGSTDTQYF; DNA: TGTGCCAGCAGACGGCTAGCGGGAGGGAGCACAGATACGCAGTATTTT
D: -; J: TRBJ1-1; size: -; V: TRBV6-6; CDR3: CASSYEGGNTEAFF; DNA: TGTGCCAGCAGTTACGAGGGGGGTAACACTGAAGCTTTCTTT
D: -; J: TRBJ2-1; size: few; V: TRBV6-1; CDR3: CASSFLRPYNEQFF; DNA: TGTGCCAGCAGCTTCTTAAGACCCTACAATGAGCAGTTCTTC
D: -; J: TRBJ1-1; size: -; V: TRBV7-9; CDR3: CASIAGRSTEAFF; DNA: TGTGCCAGCATCGCAGGTAGATCCACTGAAGCTTTCTTT
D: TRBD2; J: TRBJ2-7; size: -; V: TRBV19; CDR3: CASSTVAGTYEQYF; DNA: TGTGCCAGTAGTACCGTAGCGGGTACCTACGAGCAGTACTTC
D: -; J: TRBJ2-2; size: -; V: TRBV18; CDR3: CASSPGPPGELFF; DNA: TGTGCCAGCTCACCAGGGCCCCCCGGGGAGCTGTTTTTT
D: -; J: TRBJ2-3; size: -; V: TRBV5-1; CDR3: CASSLRVQTDTQYF; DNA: TGCGCCAGCAGCTTGAGGGTCCAAACAGATACGCAGTATTTT
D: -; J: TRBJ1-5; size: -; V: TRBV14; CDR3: CASSPQGPSNQPQHF; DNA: TGTGCCAGCAGTCCCCAGGGTCCTAGCAATCAGCCCCAGCATTTT
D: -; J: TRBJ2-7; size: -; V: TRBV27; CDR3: CASSRDLPTRGYEQYF; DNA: TGTGCCAGCAGTCGAGATCTACCCACTAGAGGCTACGAGCAGTACTTC
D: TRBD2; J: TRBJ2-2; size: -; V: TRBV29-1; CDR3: CSVKGGLATGELFF; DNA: TGCAGCGTTAAAGGAGGACTAGCGACAGGGGAGCTGTTTTTT
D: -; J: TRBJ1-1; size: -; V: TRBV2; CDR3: CASRRAESPNTEAFF; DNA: TGTGCCAGCAGGCGGGCGGAGAGTCCGAACACTGAAGCTTTCTTT
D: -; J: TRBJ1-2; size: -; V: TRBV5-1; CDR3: CASSLEYSNYGYTF; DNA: TGCGCCAGCAGCTTGGAGTACTCCAACTATGGCTACACCTTC
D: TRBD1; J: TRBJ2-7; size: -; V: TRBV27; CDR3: CASSSLGQPEQYF; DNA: TGTGCCAGCAGTTCCCTGGGACAGCCGGAGCAGTACTTC
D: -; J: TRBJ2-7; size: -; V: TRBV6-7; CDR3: CASSYRTGTLYEQYF; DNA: TGTGCCAGCAGTTACCGAACAGGGACTCTCTACGAGCAGTACTTC
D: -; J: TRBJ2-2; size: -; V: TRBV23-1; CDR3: CASSQNPLRGGAGELFF; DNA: TGCGCCAGCAGTCAAAATCCTTTGAGGGGGGGCGCCGGGGAGCTGTTTTTT
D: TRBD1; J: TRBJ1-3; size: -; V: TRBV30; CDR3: CAWRPRQGGGNTIYF; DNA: TGTGCCTGGCGCCCTCGACAGGGAGGAGGAAACACCATATATTTT
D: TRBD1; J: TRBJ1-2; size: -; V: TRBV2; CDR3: CASSAGQGVGYTF; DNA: TGTGCCAGCAGTGCCGGACAGGGTGTTGGCTACACCTTC